This TCR beta chain was captured by sequencing in a study of T cell responses to AZD1222 COVID-19 vaccine (dated by TCRdb to about 2021). With regard to the full study: AZD1222 recipients whose second dose came at about 4 weeks and those whose second dose came at about 12 weeks were combined into one group, since spike-specific TCR depth and breadth did not differ between the two schedules. Trial participants were enrolled into age subgroups of 18-55, 56-69 and 70-plus years, which contained approximately 150, 30 and 60 TCR-sequenced participants, respectively. TCR sequencing covered about 230 trial participants: about 210 given two doses of AZD1222 and about 26 given two doses of MenACWY control vaccine. Study-level results and caveats: A significant rise in spike-specific TCR breadth and depth was observed after two AZD1222 doses relative to day 0 and relative to MenACWY recipients. Participants were mostly white British and included more females than males, and it was suggested by the authors that clonal diversity may have been underestimated. Conclusions about previously exposed vaccinees are limited, since just a handful of AZD1222 recipients were seropositive for SARS-CoV-2 at baseline. In the small 56-69-year group, the increase in depth fell short of significance, most likely because of low power. Because no day 14 peak-response samples were available, repertoires were characterized only after the peak T cell response. Reportedly, close to half of the unique spike-specific TCRs recognized epitopes lying outside the regions that are mutated in the B.1.351 and B.1.1.7 variants. The vaccine-associated CD4 TCRs covered the entire spike protein, and the dominant responses fell in regions 160-218 and 743-854.

The CDR3 regions of human TCRbeta chains were analyzed by immunosequencing. The paper's data handling went like this. Repertoire TCRs were matched against a reference library of SARS-CoV-2-specific TCRs generated with the MIRA antigen-specificity platform. Breadth was defined as the fraction of unique TCRs that were SARS-CoV-2-associated, and depth was defined as the fraction of total T cells that were SARS-CoV-2-associated. Using the MIRA data, each spike-specific TCR was assigned both to the spike region to which the TCR was reactive and to a CD4 or CD8 class. Log10-transformed breadth and depth values were compared by one-way ANOVA with Sidak's multiple comparisons tests. TCRdb stores this immuneACCESS table with in-frame sequences only. Part of the clones is absent; in the studies checked, under half of the shortfall reflects unresolved V genes, and no reason is known for the rest. That table furnishes V, J and clone size, whereas the DNA furnished D and trimming. The table for this sample lists around 140,000 clones; about 93% of them were counted only once. The ten largest account for over 3% of the sample.

Comments on this clone: Its antigen target is currently unknown. Per-base qualities were not stored, and no clone one base away is much larger.

From cysteine to phenylalanine, the CDR3 is 14 amino acids long. The CDR3 DNA has 42 bases and is translated from base 1. CDR1 and CDR2 are drawn from the germline V gene: MDHEN, SYDVKM. V and J are trimmed by 5 bases and 6 bases, and the gene matches miss 4 bases of the junction. This specimen's time point label, interpreted: baseline before first vaccination. The vaccinee samples were drawn from two UK trials, COV001 and COV002, one of which was a single-blind randomized controlled phase 2/3 trial testing AZD1222 (ChAdOx1 nCoV-19) in healthy adults. Trial participant PBMC samples were collected at day 0 and day 28 after the second dose for TCRbeta chain sequencing.

This clonotype originated in an adult in good health. Sequenced here: peripheral blood, sampled on day 0 of AZD1222 vaccination. The chain uses TRBV28 and TRBJ2-3; 11 central bases correspond to TRBD2. The nucleotide sequence is given as TGTGCCAGCAGTCCGACTAGCGGGACGGATACGCAGTATTTT. Translated, this gives CASSPTSGTDTQYF.